One TCR beta chain is described in this entry. The conserved phenylalanine or tryptophan normally closing the CDR3 is absent here, so this likely arose from a read error. Purified naive CD4+ T cells were depleted of CD25+ Tregs. TCRdb reanalysed the 5' RACE reads using MiXCR and keeps one entry per CDR3 protein. The sample consists of over 50,000 distinct CDR3 sequences, over 20% of them appearing once. The CDR3 has 11 residues. Between the trimmed V and J ends, which lost 5 bases and 4 bases, there was a span of 6 bases. CDR1 and CDR2 from the germline V gene are SGHRS and YFSETQ. This chain joins TRBV5-1 and TRBJ1-2; perhaps TRBD1 as D (5 bases). What was sequenced was tumor-infiltrating naive CD4+ T cells sorted from the breast tumor. Specified subset: naive CD4+ T cells, CD4+CD45RA+CD25-. This receptor was obtained from a female donor with breast cancer. The CDR3 nucleotides are TGCGCCAGCAGGGACACCTATGGCTACACCTCC. Amino acid sequence: CASRDTYGYTS.